Each of the 2 T cell receptor beta chains below was sequenced from the same sample in a study of PD-L1 blockade in urothelial cancer (dated by TCRdb to about 2017). To prepare the library, the immunoSEQ multiplex PCR assay was applied. TCRdb obtained this table from immuneACCESS and retained in-frame rearrangements with V and J assigned. These tables miss some clones; where compared with another copy, unresolved V genes account for less than half of the shortfall, and the remainder is unexplained. Counted in this sample were about 90,000 clones; approximately 91% of them appeared once. The ten largest clonotypes hold roughly 10% of the sample. The sample here was PBMCs, taken around atezolizumab (anti-PD-L1) treatment. Every receptor here comes from a man in his sixties with urothelial cancer.

The CDR3 DNA reads as TGCGCCAGCAGCTTGGGGACAAGGGAAGAAGCTTTCTTT. It translates to CASSLGTREEAFF. The V call is TRBV5-1, the J call TRBJ1-1; D possibly corresponds to TRBD1 (5 bases). With 0 bases removed from V and 8 bases from J, the gap between germline ends came to 11 bases. The CDR3 is 13 residues long. Germline V gene sequence: CDR1 SGHRS, CDR2 YFSETQ.

V gene TRBV6-4 combines with J gene TRBJ1-4; 9 bases align to TRBD1. In germline, CDR1 is MRHNA, CDR2 SNTAGT. Trimming took 2 bases from V and 1 from J; bases not matched to a gene: 17. The length of the CDR3 is 21 residues. The CDR3 spells CASSDHLTGRDRAGTNEKLFF. CDR3 DNA: TGTGCCAGCAGTGACCACTTAACGGGAAGGGACAGGGCGGGAACTAATGAAAAACTGTTTTTT.